The T cell receptor (beta chain) under discussion was sequenced for a study of PD-1 blockade in classical Hodgkin lymphoma. For the study at large: The study gave patients nivolumab 3 mg/kg intravenously every 2 weeks. Findings and limits, study-wide: Baseline TCR diversity was reportedly lower in newly diagnosed patients than in healthy donors. It was reported as lower still in relapsed/refractory patients. Newly diagnosed and completely responding patients shared comparable baseline diversity.

As regards this clone: What it binds is not known.

Using immunoSEQ multiplex PCR, the repertoire was profiled, and TCRdb retains in-frame clones only, with some absent. This sample carries around 150,000 clones, around 73% of them seen once, and the ten largest clones take about 9%. Germline lookup yields CDR1 SGHNT and CDR2 YYREEE (reference sequence). Trimming cost V 1 base and J 3 bases, with 9 bases left between them. CDR3 size: 14 residues. There was relapse after autologous stem cell transplantation in every patient, and there was variation in brentuximab vedotin exposure. Relapsed/refractory classical Hodgkin lymphoma patients had complete, partial or progressive responses.

The chain recombines TRBV5-4 with TRBJ2-3; D is unresolved. This receptor was obtained from a human donor with classical Hodgkin lymphoma. The sample in question was peripheral blood mononuclear cells (PBMCs), obtained before the second cycle of nivolumab. CDR3 in amino acids: CASSLWENTDTQYF. DNA of the CDR3: TGTGCCAGCAGCTTGTGGGAAAATACAGATACGCAGTATTTT.